Detailed here is one TCR beta chain. Its antigen is not known. The CDR3 has 13 amino acids. The V and J ends lost 10 bases and 7 bases, in that order; junction bases with no gene match: 6. Germline V CDR1 and CDR2: MNHNS, SASEGT. The source of the sample is a study of CD8 T cells in ankylosing spondylitis. TCRdb independently ran MiXCR on the 5' RACE reads; one entry per CDR3 protein. This table holds around 210,000 distinct CDR3 sequences, under 8.5% found once. Study-level points and caveats: A number of the motif variants had already been described in reactive arthritis synovial fluid and blood. Ankylosing spondylitis blood seemed to carry a telltale TCR beta motif made of several highly homologous variants. As for the disease-linked clones, they showed a CD8+ phenotype and occurred at relatively low frequencies in peripheral blood.

The chain has TRBV6-1 and TRBJ2-1; TRBD2 matches at 11 bases. Sequenced sample: blood, either unsorted or a sorted T cell fraction (not recorded which). The sequence derives from a female donor with ankylosing spondylitis or in good health (not recorded which). This chain's CDR3 is CATSTSGTNEQFF. CDR3 DNA sequence: TGTGCCACTTCGACTAGCGGGACAAATGAGCAGTTCTTC.